This T cell receptor (beta chain) comes out of a study of blood T cells in healthy people across ages. General study points: When one million T cells were used, diversity estimates were thought to be underestimates. Across samples, TCR beta diversity tracked strongly with naive T cell percentage.

Only a few counts were recorded for this clonotype. Its antigen remains unidentified. The use of a sample-barcoded 5' primer and a J-beta primer mix characterized a second PCR of roughly 7 to 11 cycles. Each of the cDNA molecules was tagged by a template-switch adaptor with 12 random nucleotides. All samples gave at least 3 million CDR3-containing paired-end reads. In TCRdb, the 5' RACE reads were re-called with MiXCR into one record per CDR3 protein. The repertoire has around 1,600,000 distinct CDR3 sequences, roughly 43% of them found once; the top ten carry just over 4%. The length of the CDR3 is 14 residues. Trimming removed 6 bases at V and 5 bases at J, with 16 bases between. Germline CDR1 SNHLY, CDR2 FYNNEI.

The TCR was taken from a woman younger than 30 in good health. Material: blood. The rearrangement uses TRBV2 and TRBJ1-2, with D unresolved. The CDR3 coding sequence is TGTGCCAGCAGGGAGGCATCAGGCCCTTATGGCTACACCTTC. Residues: CASREASGPYGYTF.